The rows below give T cell receptor beta chains drawn from one sample of a study of blood T cell repertoires in COVID-19. TCRdb keeps only in-frame clones here, not all; method: immunoSEQ multiplex PCR. Of approximately 110,000 clones in the sample, 84% are singletons; the top ten hold 6.5% to 8%. The sequenced sample consisted of peripheral blood. These receptors originate from a woman in her forties or fifties with acute or convalescent COVID-19. Both conserved end residues are part of each CDR3. Fields, in order: D gene, clone size, J gene, V gene, CDR3 protein, CDR3 DNA. D genes are given only for firm matches. Clone size appears in some rows only: once, few, many, or a class for an expanded clone.

TRBD1,.,TRBJ1-5,TRBV19,CASSIGDRGPRRNQPQHF,TGTGCCAGTAGTATCGGGGACAGGGGACCTAGGAGAAATCAGCCCCAGCATTTT
.,.,TRBJ1-2,TRBV12-3/TRBV12-4,CASSFGLPGYTF,TGTGCCAGCAGTTTTGGGCTTCCTGGCTACACCTTC
.,medium-sized,TRBJ1-4,TRBV28,CASSSPTATNEKLFF,TGTGCCAGCAGTTCCCCGACAGCAACTAATGAAAAACTGTTTTTT
.,.,TRBJ2-7,TRBV10-3,CAVRGSSYEQYF,TGTGCCGTTCGGGGAAGCTCCTACGAGCAGTACTTC
TRBD1,.,TRBJ1-1,TRBV19,CASPPNLGQGLGNTEAFF,TGTGCCAGTCCTCCTAACTTGGGACAGGGGTTGGGTAACACTGAAGCTTTCTTT
.,.,TRBJ1-3,TRBV9,CASSVGRGTGNTIYF,TGTGCCAGCAGCGTAGGACGGGGGACCGGAAACACCATATATTTT
.,.,TRBJ1-3,TRBV5-1,CASSPGGGNTIYF,TGCGCCAGCAGCCCCGGGGGTGGAAACACCATATATTTT
.,.,TRBJ1-3,TRBV5-1,CASTLSPGNTIYF,TGCGCCAGCACCTTAAGCCCTGGAAACACCATATATTTT
TRBD2,.,TRBJ2-7,TRBV18,CASSPISSGGTSSYEQYF,TGTGCCAGCTCACCAATCTCTAGCGGGGGGACGAGCTCCTACGAGCAGTACTTC
TRBD1,.,TRBJ1-6,TRBV6-6,CAAYTGVTLHF,TGTGCCGCCTACACAGGGGTCACCCTCCACTTT
TRBD1,.,TRBJ1-1,TRBV30,CAWSGQGAHLGAFF,TGTGCCTGGAGCGGGCAGGGGGCGCATCTCGGAGCTTTCTTT
.,.,TRBJ1-2,TRBV6-1,CASSELAGDYGYTF,TGTGCCAGCAGTGAACTCGCGGGGGACTATGGCTACACCTTC
TRBD1,.,TRBJ1-2,TRBV7-9,CASSLQGQGGHGYTF,TGTGCCAGCAGCTTGCAGGGACAGGGGGGTCATGGCTACACCTTC
.,.,TRBJ1-4,TRBV29-1,CSVRLSQSSNEKLFF,TGCAGCGTTCGTCTTTCACAGAGCTCTAATGAAAAACTGTTTTTT
.,.,TRBJ1-1,TRBV7-2,CASSRGGNGDAFF,TGTGCCAGCAGCCGGGGGGGGAACGGTGATGCTTTCTTT
.,.,TRBJ2-3,TRBV11-2,CASSLRPGYTDTQYF,TGTGCCAGCAGCTTGAGACCGGGGTACACAGATACGCAGTATTTT
TRBD1,.,TRBJ1-1,TRBV4-2,CASSQDAARTGYMMAFF,TGTGCCAGCAGCCAAGACGCCGCCCGGACAGGGTACATGATGGCTTTCTTT
TRBD2,.,TRBJ2-3,TRBV9,CASSGGGAGQDTQYF,TGTGCCAGCAGCGGGGGGGGAGCAGGGCAAGATACGCAGTATTTT
.,few,TRBJ2-2,TRBV28,CASSFSRNTGELFF,TGTGCCAGCAGTTTCTCCAGAAACACCGGGGAGCTGTTTTTT
.,few,TRBJ1-5,TRBV28,CASSARRGGNQPQHF,TGTGCCAGCAGTGCACGGCGGGGGGGCAATCAGCCCCAGCATTTT
.,.,TRBJ1-1,TRBV6-5,CASRAGFSSTEAFF,TGTGCCAGCAGAGCGGGATTTTCAAGCACTGAAGCTTTCTTT
TRBD1,few,TRBJ1-1,TRBV9,CASSVAVTGGDTEAFF,TGTGCCAGCAGCGTAGCCGTAACAGGGGGAGACACTGAAGCTTTCTTT
.,.,TRBJ1-1,TRBV11-2,CASRFGQTTEAFF,TGTGCCAGCAGATTTGGACAAACCACTGAAGCTTTCTTT
.,.,TRBJ1-4,TRBV15,CATSRDPGEKLFF,TGTGCCACCAGCAGAGACCCAGGGGAAAAACTGTTTTTT
TRBD1,.,TRBJ2-5,TRBV5-4,CASSLSPGQGKTQYF,TGTGCCAGCAGCTTAAGCCCCGGACAGGGGAAGACCCAGTACTTC
.,.,TRBJ1-1,TRBV4-2,CASSQGQADTEAFF,TGTGCCAGCAGCCAGGGGCAGGCGGACACTGAAGCTTTCTTT
TRBD1,few,TRBJ1-2,TRBV19,CASSLGQGTYGYTF,TGTGCCAGTAGCCTAGGACAGGGGACTTATGGCTACACCTTC
.,once,TRBJ1-1,TRBV5-1,CASSFLGTNTEAFF,TGCGCCAGCAGCTTTTTGGGCACTAACACTGAAGCTTTCTTT
TRBD1,.,TRBJ2-4,TRBV19,CASSIKPGQGGRFETKNIQYF,TGTGCCAGTAGTATAAAACCGGGACAGGGAGGGAGGTTTGAAACCAAAAACATTCAGTACTTC
.,.,TRBJ2-3,TRBV6-6,CASSYGGNTDTQYF,TGTGCCAGCAGTTACGGGGGGAACACAGATACGCAGTATTTT
TRBD2,once,TRBJ2-3,TRBV24-1,CATSDPGGGGVKTDTQYF,TGTGCCACCAGTGACCCCGGGGGGGGCGGGGTTAAGACAGATACGCAGTATTTT
.,.,TRBJ1-2,TRBV28,CASSPGSTIYGYTF,TGTGCCAGCAGCCCCGGGTCAACAATCTATGGCTACACCTTC
.,once,TRBJ2-7,TRBV30,CAWSSNSGTYEQYF,TGTGCCTGGAGCTCTAATTCCGGGACCTACGAGCAGTACTTC
TRBD1,.,TRBJ1-4,TRBV3-1/TRBV3-2,CASSQEAGQGLSTNEKLFF,TGTGCCAGCAGCCAAGAAGCAGGACAGGGGTTATCAACTAATGAAAAACTGTTTTTT
.,.,TRBJ1-2,TRBV12-2,CASRWDSHTCDVYGYTF,TGTGCAAGTCGCTGGGACAGTCATACCTGCGATGTGTATGGCTACACCTTC
.,.,TRBJ1-1,TRBV7-2,CASSSQVLDGAFF,TGTGCCAGCAGCTCGCAGGTTCTGGATGGGGCTTTCTTT
TRBD1,.,TRBJ2-3,TRBV15,CATSRTGGLDTQYF,TGTGCCACCAGCCGGACAGGGGGATTAGATACGCAGTATTTT
.,.,TRBJ1-1,TRBV6-1,CASSEGRWDKNTEAFF,TGTGCCAGCAGTGAAGGTCGTTGGGACAAAAACACTGAAGCTTTCTTT
.,.,TRBJ1-5,TRBV7-9,CASSLSEGPQHF,TGTGCCAGCAGCTTATCGGAGGGACCCCAGCATTTT
TRBD2,.,TRBJ2-1,TRBV6-5,CASSYGTSGYNEQFF,TGTGCCAGCAGCTACGGGACTAGCGGTTACAATGAGCAGTTCTTC
.,.,TRBJ1-3,TRBV30,CAWSVAGGFSGNTIYF,TGTGCCTGGAGTGTAGCGGGCGGATTCTCTGGAAACACCATATATTTT
TRBD2,.,TRBJ2-3,TRBV5-1,CASSSGTSGGASSDTQYF,TGCGCCAGCAGCTCCGGGACTAGCGGGGGGGCTAGTTCAGATACGCAGTATTTT